The rows below give T cell receptor beta chains drawn from one sample of a study of long-term antiretroviral therapy in people with HIV. Data came from immunoSEQ multiplex PCR; TCRdb stores just in-frame clones and leaves some out. The repertoire has about 25,000 clones, 86% of them found once; the top ten carry about 15%. The source was unsorted PBMCs, collected 1.2 years after starting antiretroviral therapy. These receptors all come from a man in his fifties with HIV. Each CDR3 is given with its conserved first and last residue. D genes are given only for firm matches. Size values are once, few and many counts, or a class for expanded clones, and some rows have none.

CDR3nt,CDR3aa,j_gene,abundance,v_gene,d_gene
TGTGCCAGCAGCTTACTTCAGGTTAATCGGTCGACTTACGAGCAGTACTTC,CASSLLQVNRSTYEQYF,TRBJ2-7,NA,TRBV11-2,NA
TGTGCCAGTAGTATGGGCAGATACCCTAACTATGGCTACACCTTC,CASSMGRYPNYGYTF,TRBJ1-2,NA,TRBV19,NA
TGTGCCAGTAGCGAAGGAGTCAGTACTCTTGAAAAACTGTTTTTT,CASSEGVSTLEKLFF,TRBJ1-4,NA,TRBV19,NA
TGTGCCAGCGAGACACAGGGGGTCGGCACTGAAGCTTTCTTT,CASETQGVGTEAFF,TRBJ1-1,NA,TRBV28,TRBD1
TGTGCCAGCAGCGTAGAATCTCCGGGCCTCTCCGAGCAGTACTTC,CASSVESPGLSEQYF,TRBJ2-7,NA,TRBV9,NA
TGTGCCAGCAGCTTATTGGTCAGTGGCACTGAAGCTTTCTTT,CASSLLVSGTEAFF,TRBJ1-1,NA,TRBV13,NA
TGCGCCAGCAGCCACCACGGGGGTGCCAGCTCCTACGAGCAGTACTTC,CASSHHGGASSYEQYF,TRBJ2-7,NA,TRBV4-3,NA
TGTGCCAGCAGTTCGGGGACAGGGATGGGCTATGGCTACACCTTC,CASSSGTGMGYGYTF,TRBJ1-2,NA,TRBV6-5,TRBD1
TGTGCCAGCAGCTCGACACCTCTTCCGTACAATGAGCAGTTCTTC,CASSSTPLPYNEQFF,TRBJ2-1,NA,TRBV11-3,NA
TGTGCCAGCAGCTTAAATCGAGAAAAACTGTTTTTT,CASSLNREKLFF,TRBJ1-4,NA,TRBV7-9,NA
TGTGCCAGCCTGTCAGGGACAGGGGGTTCCTATCAGCCCCAGCATTTT,CASLSGTGGSYQPQHF,TRBJ1-5,NA,TRBV19,TRBD1
TGCGCCAGCAGCTTGTCTGGGGGGACTGAAGCTTTCTTT,CASSLSGGTEAFF,TRBJ1-1,once,TRBV5-1,NA
TGTGCCAGCAGCTTCGCAGGGGGCTATGGCTACACCTTC,CASSFAGGYGYTF,TRBJ1-2,NA,TRBV27,TRBD1
TGTGCCAGCAGTTTACTTCCCCTTAGGGACACTGAAGCTTTCTTT,CASSLLPLRDTEAFF,TRBJ1-1,NA,TRBV28,NA
TGTGCCTGGAGTGTTAGACAGAAGGCCGAGCAGTACTTC,CAWSVRQKAEQYF,TRBJ2-7,NA,TRBV30,NA
TGTGCCAGCAGTTCCAGCAGGGGTTCACTGGGCACTGAAGCTTTCTTT,CASSSSRGSLGTEAFF,TRBJ1-1,NA,TRBV27,NA
TGTGCCAGCAGCTTAGCGCTTCAGGGGACTGAGCAGTTCTTC,CASSLALQGTEQFF,TRBJ2-1,NA,TRBV7-2,NA
TGCGCCAGCAGCCCAAGTGGGTCCGGGGAGCTGTTTTTT,CASSPSGSGELFF,TRBJ2-2,NA,TRBV5-1,NA
TGTGCCAGCAGTTACGCAGAGATCTACGAGCAGTACTTC,CASSYAEIYEQYF,TRBJ2-7,NA,TRBV6-5,NA
TGTGCCAGCAGCTTACCCGGACGGAGGAATGGCGAGCAGTACTTC,CASSLPGRRNGEQYF,TRBJ2-7,NA,TRBV5-4,NA
TGTGCTAGCAGCGAGGGACAGGGGTTCTACGAGCAGTACTTC,CASSEGQGFYEQYF,TRBJ2-7,NA,TRBV7-7,TRBD1
TGTGCCAGCAGTTCTGGAGGAATGGGGGGGTTGAACACTGAAGCTTTCTTT,CASSSGGMGGLNTEAFF,TRBJ1-1,NA,TRBV28,NA